Listed below are T cell receptor beta chains from one sample, sequenced in a study of T cells in Graves' hyperthyroidism and ophthalmopathy. TCRdb re-called the multiplex PCR reads through MiXCR, storing one row per CDR3 protein. This table holds 550,000 to 700,000 distinct CDR3 sequences, roughly 15% found once. The material sequenced was blood. Receptors originate from a woman aged 40 to 55 with Graves' ophthalmopathy. Both conserved end residues are part of each CDR3. The D gene is left open where the match is weak. For some rows the clone size is stated as once, few or many, or as a class when expanded; others skip it.

J gene: TRBJ1-3
clone size: many
V gene: TRBV6-1
D gene: TRBD1
CDR3 protein: CASIRDSSGNTIYF
CDR3 DNA: TGTGCCAGCATTCGGGACAGCTCTGGAAACACCATATATTTT

J gene: TRBJ1-2
clone size: many
V gene: TRBV12-3/TRBV12-4
D gene: -
CDR3 protein: CASSTGQNPNYGYTF
CDR3 DNA: TGTGCCAGCAGTACAGGACAGAATCCTAACTATGGCTACACCTTC

J gene: TRBJ1-2
clone size: few
V gene: TRBV19
D gene: -
CDR3 protein: CASSIESFRNGYTF
CDR3 DNA: TGTGCCAGTAGTATAGAGTCTTTCCGGAACGGCTACACCTTC

J gene: TRBJ1-2
clone size: many
V gene: TRBV28
D gene: -
CDR3 protein: CASNTGRALYTF
CDR3 DNA: TGTGCCAGCAATACGGGTAGGGCACTCTACACCTTC

J gene: TRBJ1-1
clone size: many
V gene: TRBV30
D gene: -
CDR3 protein: CAWKLYTEAFF
CDR3 DNA: TGTGCCTGGAAACTGTACACTGAAGCTTTCTTT

J gene: TRBJ2-7
clone size: many
V gene: TRBV24-1
D gene: TRBD2
CDR3 protein: CATSDPGTSGSYEQYF
CDR3 DNA: TGTGCCACCAGTGACCCCGGGACTAGCGGGTCCTACGAGCAGTACTTC

J gene: TRBJ2-2
clone size: few
V gene: TRBV24-1
D gene: -
CDR3 protein: CTTSDVLGAGELFF
CDR3 DNA: TGTACCACCAGTGACGTCTTAGGGGCCGGGGAGCTGTTTTTT

J gene: TRBJ1-1
clone size: many
V gene: TRBV28
D gene: -
CDR3 protein: CASSSGQLPEAFF
CDR3 DNA: TGTGCCAGCAGTTCCGGACAGTTACCTGAAGCTTTCTTT

J gene: TRBJ2-7
clone size: many
V gene: TRBV28
D gene: -
CDR3 protein: CASSLLQAVDEQYF
CDR3 DNA: TGTGCCAGCAGTTTATTACAGGCGGTGGACGAGCAGTACTTC

J gene: TRBJ1-5
clone size: many
V gene: TRBV19
D gene: -
CDR3 protein: CASSIGDYSNQPQHF
CDR3 DNA: TGTGCCAGTAGTATAGGTGATTATAGCAATCAGCCCCAGCATTTT

J gene: TRBJ2-7
clone size: many
V gene: TRBV6-5
D gene: -
CDR3 protein: CASSLGAAPTPEQYF
CDR3 DNA: TGTGCCAGCAGTCTAGGCGCAGCCCCTACCCCCGAGCAGTACTTC

J gene: TRBJ1-1
clone size: many
V gene: TRBV20-1
D gene: TRBD1
CDR3 protein: CSASGTGFKFGSGTEAFF
CDR3 DNA: TGCAGTGCTAGCGGGACAGGTTTCAAATTCGGAAGTGGCACTGAAGCTTTCTTT

J gene: TRBJ2-7
clone size: many
V gene: TRBV11-2
D gene: -
CDR3 protein: CASSFSAPYEQYF
CDR3 DNA: TGTGCCAGCAGCTTTTCGGCCCCCTACGAGCAGTACTTC

J gene: TRBJ2-5
clone size: -
V gene: TRBV11-1
D gene: -
CDR3 protein: CASSLFSSFGFRETQYF
CDR3 DNA: TGTGCCAGCAGCTTATTCTCCTCTTTCGGGTTCCGAGAGACCCAGTACTTC

J gene: TRBJ2-7
clone size: many
V gene: TRBV6-5
D gene: -
CDR3 protein: CASSYSRDSHEQYF
CDR3 DNA: TGTGCCAGCAGTTACTCGAGGGATTCCCACGAGCAGTACTTC

J gene: TRBJ1-2
clone size: many
V gene: TRBV12-3/TRBV12-4
D gene: -
CDR3 protein: CASSPPGAANYGYTF
CDR3 DNA: TGTGCCAGCAGTCCTCCAGGGGCAGCTAACTATGGCTACACCTTC

J gene: TRBJ1-3
clone size: many
V gene: TRBV12-3/TRBV12-4
D gene: -
CDR3 protein: CGSRYGISGNTIYF
CDR3 DNA: TGTGGGAGCAGGTACGGAATCTCTGGAAACACCATATATTTT

J gene: TRBJ1-1
clone size: many
V gene: TRBV6-1
D gene: -
CDR3 protein: CASSRGLNTEAFF
CDR3 DNA: TGTGCCAGCAGCAGGGGCTTGAACACTGAAGCTTTCTTT

J gene: TRBJ1-5
clone size: -
V gene: TRBV6-5
D gene: TRBD1
CDR3 protein: CASSYFPGTGGQPQHF
CDR3 DNA: TGTGCCAGCAGTTACTTTCCCGGGACAGGGGGACAGCCCCAGCATTTT

J gene: TRBJ1-2
clone size: -
V gene: TRBV6-1
D gene: -
CDR3 protein: CASNNGQIAGYTF
CDR3 DNA: TGTGCCAGCAACAACGGACAAATAGCTGGCTACACCTTC

J gene: TRBJ1-2
clone size: few
V gene: TRBV18
D gene: TRBD1
CDR3 protein: CASSPRSGQGTDYGYTF
CDR3 DNA: TGTGCCAGCTCACCAAGGTCAGGACAGGGGACCGACTATGGCTACACCTTC

J gene: TRBJ2-4
clone size: many
V gene: TRBV6-2/TRBV6-3
D gene: -
CDR3 protein: CASSYSISVFGAKNIQYF
CDR3 DNA: TGTGCCAGCAGTTACTCGATTTCTGTGTTCGGGGCTAAAAACATTCAGTACTTC

J gene: TRBJ2-5
clone size: many
V gene: TRBV2
D gene: TRBD2
CDR3 protein: CASSVDGRSGRAEETQYF
CDR3 DNA: TGTGCCAGCAGTGTAGATGGGAGGAGCGGGAGGGCCGAGGAGACCCAGTACTTC

J gene: TRBJ2-7
clone size: many
V gene: TRBV11-2
D gene: -
CDR3 protein: CASSLGKNEQYF
CDR3 DNA: TGTGCCAGCAGCTTAGGGAAGAACGAGCAGTACTTC

J gene: TRBJ1-3
clone size: -
V gene: TRBV7-2
D gene: -
CDR3 protein: CASSLAAVSGNTIYF
CDR3 DNA: TGTGCCAGCAGCTTAGCTGCCGTCTCTGGAAACACCATATATTTT

J gene: TRBJ2-7
clone size: many
V gene: TRBV7-9
D gene: -
CDR3 protein: CASSFSVVVGEQYF
CDR3 DNA: TGTGCCAGCAGCTTCTCTGTAGTAGTCGGCGAGCAGTACTTC

J gene: TRBJ2-7
clone size: few
V gene: TRBV30
D gene: -
CDR3 protein: CAWKGVTPGLYEQYF
CDR3 DNA: TGTGCCTGGAAGGGGGTGACACCCGGCCTCTACGAGCAGTACTTC

J gene: TRBJ1-6
clone size: -
V gene: TRBV5-1
D gene: -
CDR3 protein: CASSLALGDSPLHF
CDR3 DNA: TGCGCCAGCAGCTTGGCCTTAGGGGACTCACCCCTCCACTTT

J gene: TRBJ1-1
clone size: many
V gene: TRBV2
D gene: -
CDR3 protein: CASSESRMNTEAFF
CDR3 DNA: TGTGCCAGCAGTGAAAGTAGAATGAACACTGAAGCTTTCTTT

J gene: TRBJ2-7
clone size: many
V gene: TRBV7-2
D gene: TRBD2
CDR3 protein: CASSLGGLAAEQYF
CDR3 DNA: TGTGCCAGCAGCTTAGGGGGACTAGCGGCCGAGCAGTACTTC

J gene: TRBJ1-5
clone size: many
V gene: TRBV25-1
D gene: TRBD1
CDR3 protein: CASSETGDSSPQHF
CDR3 DNA: TGTGCCAGCAGTGAGACAGGGGATAGTTCGCCCCAGCATTTT

J gene: TRBJ2-7
clone size: many
V gene: TRBV2
D gene: TRBD1
CDR3 protein: CASSKWPGGSYEQYF
CDR3 DNA: TGTGCCAGCAGCAAGTGGCCAGGGGGTTCCTACGAGCAGTACTTC

J gene: TRBJ1-1
clone size: many
V gene: TRBV12-3/TRBV12-4
D gene: -
CDR3 protein: CASRLGTNTEAFF
CDR3 DNA: TGTGCCAGCAGACTCGGAACGAACACTGAAGCTTTCTTT

J gene: TRBJ1-5
clone size: many
V gene: TRBV6-5
D gene: -
CDR3 protein: CASTDRDNLSNQPQHF
CDR3 DNA: TGTGCCAGCACCGACCGGGACAATCTAAGCAATCAGCCCCAGCATTTT

J gene: TRBJ2-7
clone size: -
V gene: TRBV4-2
D gene: -
CDR3 protein: CASSRGSDEQYF
CDR3 DNA: TGTGCCAGCAGCCGGGGCTCGGACGAGCAGTACTTC

J gene: TRBJ1-1
clone size: many
V gene: TRBV30
D gene: -
CDR3 protein: CAWSILTGRAAFF
CDR3 DNA: TGTGCCTGGAGTATCCTGACAGGAAGGGCAGCTTTCTTT

J gene: TRBJ2-1
clone size: -
V gene: TRBV6-1
D gene: -
CDR3 protein: CASSAGLNNEQFF
CDR3 DNA: TGTGCCAGCAGTGCGGGACTGAACAATGAGCAGTTCTTC

J gene: TRBJ2-5
clone size: many
V gene: TRBV15
D gene: TRBD1
CDR3 protein: CATSGRGPETQYF
CDR3 DNA: TGTGCCACCAGCGGAAGGGGGCCGGAGACCCAGTACTTC

J gene: TRBJ1-1
clone size: -
V gene: TRBV18
D gene: -
CDR3 protein: CASSPYSRDNTEAFF
CDR3 DNA: TGTGCCAGCTCACCATATAGCCGGGACAACACTGAAGCTTTCTTT

J gene: TRBJ2-2
clone size: many
V gene: TRBV7-2
D gene: -
CDR3 protein: CASSLAGSNTGELFF
CDR3 DNA: TGTGCCAGCAGCTTAGCAGGGAGTAACACCGGGGAGCTGTTTTTT

J gene: TRBJ1-1
clone size: many
V gene: TRBV15
D gene: -
CDR3 protein: CATSRDPGPGAEAFF
CDR3 DNA: TGTGCCACCAGCAGGGACCCGGGACCAGGCGCTGAAGCTTTCTTT

J gene: TRBJ1-1
clone size: many
V gene: TRBV27
D gene: -
CDR3 protein: CASSLEGLGTITEAFF
CDR3 DNA: TGTGCCAGCAGTTTAGAGGGGTTGGGAACGATCACTGAAGCTTTCTTT

J gene: TRBJ1-6
clone size: -
V gene: TRBV11-3
D gene: -
CDR3 protein: CASSQEGSSYNSPLHF
CDR3 DNA: TGTGCCAGCAGCCAAGAGGGGAGCTCCTATAATTCACCCCTCCACTTT

J gene: TRBJ1-5
clone size: many
V gene: TRBV6-4
D gene: TRBD1
CDR3 protein: CASRDESLDRYNQPQHF
CDR3 DNA: TGTGCCAGCAGGGACGAATCTTTGGACAGGTACAATCAGCCCCAGCATTTT

J gene: TRBJ2-5
clone size: few
V gene: TRBV19
D gene: -
CDR3 protein: CASTQNPGTIQETQYF
CDR3 DNA: TGTGCCAGTACCCAGAACCCCGGGACGATACAAGAGACCCAGTACTTC

J gene: TRBJ2-7
clone size: few
V gene: TRBV11-1
D gene: TRBD1
CDR3 protein: CASSPGQGRWSYEQYF
CDR3 DNA: TGTGCCAGCAGCCCGGGACAGGGGCGTTGGTCCTACGAGCAGTACTTC

J gene: TRBJ2-2
clone size: many
V gene: TRBV7-8
D gene: TRBD2
CDR3 protein: CASSLVASGITGELFF
CDR3 DNA: TGTGCCAGCAGCTTAGTGGCTAGCGGTATCACCGGGGAGCTGTTTTTT

J gene: TRBJ1-1
clone size: many
V gene: TRBV12-3/TRBV12-4
D gene: TRBD1
CDR3 protein: CASSSLDRGRIEAFF
CDR3 DNA: TGTGCCAGCAGTTCCTTGGACAGGGGGCGGATTGAAGCTTTCTTT